One sample yielded the 11 T cell receptor beta chains listed below, sequenced in a study of blood T cell repertoires in COVID-19 (dated by TCRdb to the early 2020s). Receptors were amplified or captured by the immunoSEQ multiplex PCR assay. In its TCRdb copy, this immuneACCESS table keeps in-frame sequences only and misses some clones. Where compared with another copy, unresolved V genes explain less than half of these, and the others have no known cause. The sample table records about 76,000 clones; about 92% of these occur just once. Of the sample, approximately 1.6% is held by the ten largest clones. The sequenced material came from peripheral blood. These receptors all stem from a man aged 45-65 years with acute or convalescent COVID-19.

The rearrangement links TRBV6-2 or TRBV6-3 to TRBJ1-2; no clear D gene. Trimming pared 4 bases from V and 5 bases from J, leaving 5 bases between. The CDR3 covers 11 residues. Germline values: CDR1 MNHEY, CDR2 SVGEGT. The DNA for the CDR3 is TGTGCCAGCAGTTCGGGATATGGCTACACCTTC. The encoded protein is CASSSGYGYTF.

The chain uses TRBV25-1 and TRBJ2-2; possible D gene TRBD1, 6 bases. V shed 2 bases and J shed 3 bases, with 10 bases lying between them. The CDR3 runs to 15 residues. The germline gives CDR1 MGHDK, CDR2 SYGVNS. The CDR3 coding sequence is TGTGCCAGCAGTGAAACTCCAGGGGACACCGGGGAGCTGTTTTTT. This translates into CASSETPGDTGELFF.

The chain is built from TRBV18 and TRBJ2-2; 9 nucleotides align to TRBD1. This CDR3 is built from 17 residues. Per the germline V gene, CDR1 is KGHSH and CDR2 is LQKENI. V trimming: 1 base; J trimming: 8 bases; junction bases outside the gene matches: 11. This CDR3 is CASSPRTGTGLSGELFF. The CDR3 nucleotides read TGTGCCAGCTCACCACGGACCGGGACAGGGTTATCGGGGGAGCTGTTTTTT.

The CDR3 DNA reads as TGTGCCAGCAGCTACACAGGGCTAGACACAGATACGCAGTATTTT. Its translation is CASSYTGLDTDTQYF. This chain links TRBV7-3 with TRBJ2-3; D may be TRBD1 (6 bases). Looked up from germline, CDR1 is SGHTA and CDR2 is FQGTGA. The CDR3 is made up of 15 amino acids. V shed 4 bases and J shed 2 bases, with 13 bases lying between them.

The chain is built from TRBV20-1 and TRBJ2-3, with D maybe TRBD2 (5 bases). Germline lookup yields CDR1 DFQATT and CDR2 SNEGSKA (reference sequence). Deletions cut 3 bases from V and 6 bases from J, with 16 bases between. The CDR3 spans 14 residues. The CDR3 DNA reads as TGCAGTGCTAGTACTAGTGTTTTTTTGGATACGCAGTATTTT. This translates into CSASTSVFLDTQYF.

This clone was recorded once. The chain links TRBV9 to TRBJ1-3; perhaps TRBD1 as D (6 bases). Trimming took 0 bases from V and 0 from J, leaving 7 bases between them. This CDR3 has 15 amino acids. The germline gives CDR1 SGDLS, CDR2 YYNGEE. The CDR3 region has the DNA TGTGCCAGCAGCGTAGGGACAGCCTCTGGAAACACCATATATTTT. Amino acids: CASSVGTASGNTIYF.

This chain links TRBV19 with TRBJ1-1; D ambiguous. Germline values: CDR1 LNHDA, CDR2 SQIVND (reference sequence). V lost 1 base, J lost 4 bases, and 7 bases lay in between. The CDR3 spans 13 residues. The CDR3 nucleotides are TGTGCCAGTAGTATAGGGCAGGCCACTGAAGCTTTCTTT. Translating it yields CASSIGQATEAFF. Combining the CDR3 with reference TRBV19 and TRBJ1-1 gives the whole variable domain DGGITQSPKYLFRKEGQNVTLSCEQNLNHDAMYWYRQDPGQGLRLIYYSQIVNDFQKGDIAEGYSVSREKKESFPLTVTSAQKNPTAFYLCASSIGQATEAFFGQGTRLTVV.

This chain joins TRBV20-1 and TRBJ2-2; D uncertain. Trimming removed 3 bases from V and 5 bases from J, with 13 bases in between. The germline V gene encodes CDR1 DFQATT and CDR2 SNEGSKA (reference sequence). The CDR3 totals 14 residues. CDR3 protein: CSASRGATTGELFF. DNA of the CDR3: TGCAGTGCTAGTCGTGGAGCAACTACCGGGGAGCTGTTTTTT.

This sequence joins TRBV4-3 and TRBJ2-1; TRBD2 matches 8 bases. The V gene's germline CDR1 is LGHNA and CDR2 YSLEER. The CDR3 spans 17 residues. The junction had 8 bases not matched to a gene; V was cut back by 0 bases and J by 4 bases. The CDR3 nucleotides are TGCGCCAGCAGCCAAGAGCTCTCCGGGGGGGGGTACAATGAGCAGTTCTTC. Its translation: CASSQELSGGGYNEQFF.

A few counts support this clone. The chain joins TRBV27 to TRBJ2-1, with D maybe TRBD2 (6 bases). Trimming removed 0 bases at V and 2 bases at J, with 8 bases between. There are 15 residues in the CDR3. Germline values: CDR1 MNHEY, CDR2 SMNVEV (reference sequence). CDR3 sequence: CASSLSPSAYNEQFF. The CDR3 DNA is TGTGCCAGCAGTTTATCCCCTAGCGCCTACAATGAGCAGTTCTTC.

V is TRBV9 and J is TRBJ2-2; D gene ambiguous. With 2 bases removed from V and 8 bases from J, the gap between germline ends came to 10 bases. Looked up from germline, CDR1 is SGDLS and CDR2 is YYNGEE. CDR3 length equals 13 residues. The CDR3 DNA sequence: TGTGCCAGCAGCGTGAGAGATTCGGGGGAGCTGTTTTTT. Protein: CASSVRDSGELFF. The full variable domain, completed using reference TRBV9 and TRBJ2-2, is DSGVTQTPKHLITATGQRVTLRCSPRSGDLSVYWYQQSLDQGLQFLIQYYNGEERAKGNILERFSAQQFPDLHSELNLSSLELGDSALYFCASSVRDSGELFFGEGSRLTVL.